Listed below are T cell receptor beta chains from one sample, sequenced in a study of blood T cell repertoires in COVID-19. Measured with immunoSEQ multiplex PCR; TCRdb has only the in-frame clones, and not every one. Of around 180,000 clones in the sample, 84% were seen once. Sequenced: PBMCs or T cells enriched from blood (not recorded which). The source is a man in his fifties who had recovered from COVID-19. Each CDR3 is given with its conserved first and last residue. The order of the fields is CDR3 length, J gene, V gene, CDR3 protein.

len: 15; j_gene: TRBJ1-1; v_gene: TRBV18; CDR3aa: CASSQTSGVRAEAFF
len: 14; j_gene: TRBJ1-2; v_gene: TRBV15; CDR3aa: CATSRARDRQGYTF
len: 14; j_gene: TRBJ2-1; v_gene: TRBV6-2/TRBV6-3; CDR3aa: CASSYLSGGNEQFF
len: 15; j_gene: TRBJ1-1; v_gene: TRBV7-9; CDR3aa: CASSLGGGRNTEAFF
len: 18; j_gene: TRBJ2-4; v_gene: TRBV27; CDR3aa: CASSPRLAGGPFKNIQYF
len: 14; j_gene: TRBJ2-3; v_gene: TRBV7-3; CDR3aa: CASSLLGGGDTQYF
len: 16; j_gene: TRBJ2-1; v_gene: TRBV5-1; CDR3aa: CASSLPREEFIYEQFF
len: 15; j_gene: TRBJ2-7; v_gene: TRBV28; CDR3aa: CASSFGADRGYEQYF
len: 15; j_gene: TRBJ2-7; v_gene: TRBV2; CDR3aa: CASDGPGQSSYEQYF
len: 15; j_gene: TRBJ2-1; v_gene: TRBV9; CDR3aa: CASSDQGRAGNEQFF
len: 14; j_gene: TRBJ1-1; v_gene: TRBV10-3; CDR3aa: CAISGDTMGAEAFF
len: 13; j_gene: TRBJ1-5; v_gene: TRBV6-5; CDR3aa: CASATGYNQPQHF
len: 14; j_gene: TRBJ1-2; v_gene: TRBV19; CDR3aa: CASNRGPLVSGYTF
len: 17; j_gene: TRBJ2-6; v_gene: TRBV5-4; CDR3aa: CASSFPDRSLGANVLTF
len: 14; j_gene: TRBJ1-2; v_gene: TRBV6-5; CDR3aa: CASIGEGGKDGYTF
len: 15; j_gene: TRBJ1-3; v_gene: TRBV4-3; CDR3aa: CASSQEAISGNTIYF
len: 15; j_gene: TRBJ2-5; v_gene: TRBV9; CDR3aa: CASSVDLASAETQYF
len: 15; j_gene: TRBJ2-7; v_gene: TRBV5-5; CDR3aa: CASSSPGLSSYEQYF
len: 16; j_gene: TRBJ2-3; v_gene: TRBV5-5; CDR3aa: CASSTRLAGPTDTQYF
len: 16; j_gene: TRBJ1-1; v_gene: TRBV7-9; CDR3aa: CASSSQSGTGATEAFF
len: 15; j_gene: TRBJ2-7; v_gene: TRBV4-2; CDR3aa: CASSQGQGEIYEQYF
len: 15; j_gene: TRBJ2-7; v_gene: TRBV10-2; CDR3aa: CASGRDLTSGGEQYF
len: 15; j_gene: TRBJ1-2; v_gene: TRBV5-1; CDR3aa: CASSGGAGETYGYTF
len: 18; j_gene: TRBJ1-3; v_gene: TRBV4-2; CDR3aa: CASSPTWSTGAERNTIYF
len: 16; j_gene: TRBJ2-6; v_gene: TRBV3-1/TRBV3-2; CDR3aa: CASSPTGTYGANVLTF
len: 15; j_gene: TRBJ2-3; v_gene: TRBV5-4; CDR3aa: CASSPAGGGADTQYF
len: 15; j_gene: TRBJ2-1; v_gene: TRBV9; CDR3aa: CASSEAGGSWDEQFF
len: 13; j_gene: TRBJ1-1; v_gene: TRBV6-5; CDR3aa: CASSYSGPTEAFF
len: 13; j_gene: TRBJ2-5; v_gene: TRBV12-5; CDR3aa: CASGGQGDETQYF
len: 17; j_gene: TRBJ2-5; v_gene: TRBV10-3; CDR3aa: CAISEHDGLAGGGTQYF
len: 18; j_gene: TRBJ1-6; v_gene: TRBV7-8; CDR3aa: CASSLAPTGGANNSPLHF
len: 16; j_gene: TRBJ1-2; v_gene: TRBV24-1; CDR3aa: CATSDLYGRGPNGYTF
len: 15; j_gene: TRBJ1-4; v_gene: TRBV4-1; CDR3aa: CASSLSGTENEKLFF
len: 18; j_gene: TRBJ2-2; v_gene: TRBV4-1; CDR3aa: CASSQVPGTAVGTGELFF
len: 14; j_gene: TRBJ2-2; v_gene: TRBV18; CDR3aa: CASSPRESTGELFF
len: 15; j_gene: TRBJ1-6; v_gene: TRBV5-6; CDR3aa: CASSRGGRDNSPLHF
len: 18; j_gene: TRBJ2-3; v_gene: TRBV5-5; CDR3aa: CASSLFWGPPTVTDTQYF
len: 16; j_gene: TRBJ2-3; v_gene: TRBV5-1; CDR3aa: CASSAISAAQADTQYF
len: 15; j_gene: TRBJ1-2; v_gene: TRBV15; CDR3aa: CATSRDWETHYGYTF
len: 14; j_gene: TRBJ2-1; v_gene: TRBV7-2; CDR3aa: CASSLLGLYNEQFF
len: 12; j_gene: TRBJ1-2; v_gene: TRBV14; CDR3aa: CASSQDRVGYTF
len: 16; j_gene: TRBJ1-4; v_gene: TRBV19; CDR3aa: CASSWGTSTTNEKLFF
len: 15; j_gene: TRBJ1-2; v_gene: TRBV6-4; CDR3aa: CASSVNSGQGGGYTF
len: 12; j_gene: TRBJ1-2; v_gene: TRBV7-9; CDR3aa: CASSSNRDGYTF
len: 14; j_gene: TRBJ2-2; v_gene: TRBV11-2; CDR3aa: CASSTWRGDGELFF
len: 15; j_gene: TRBJ1-4; v_gene: TRBV19; CDR3aa: CASSIEGGANEKLFF